This T cell receptor beta chain stems from a study of cytomegalovirus exposure and HLA in healthy donors (dated by TCRdb to 2017 to 2019). In terms of the full investigation: According to an earlier analysis of 587 of the donors, roughly 180 million T cells yielded some 120 million unique TCR beta sequences and about 300 Gb of sequence data. An early release covering around 630 HLA-typed donors comprised about 290 gigabases of sequencing data and tens of millions of unique TCR sequences. Of the 300 to 400 genotyped donors, 65% to 90% fell in the genetic ancestry cluster associated with self-reported Caucasian donors. The aim of the study was to test whether cataloging public T cell receptors could identify signatures of past pathogen exposure. Using immunosequencing, the study profiled T cell repertoires from 500 to 800 subjects and related those repertoires to cytomegalovirus serostatus. In addition to the first cohort of 650 to 750 subjects, a separate validation cohort of around 110 different subjects was used. To predict cytomegalovirus infection status, the study brought together high-throughput TCR immunosequencing, statistical association of individual TCRs with disease status, and machine learning. In a later analysis, previously published TCR beta repertoires from 600 to 850 donors were re-analyzed and high-resolution HLA genotyping was added so that TCR occurrence patterns could be studied. Rather than drawing on any new phenotypic data, the later analysis identified candidate immune exposures from TCR beta sequences and the way those sequences occurred across donors. An earlier analysis of 500 to 650 of the donors applied high-throughput TCR beta sequencing to assess whether each TCR beta V gene segment acted as functional or pseudogenic. Donor age, sex, ethnicity and CMV serostatus were compiled alongside the repertoire data. A later genetic analysis used genome-wide SNP genotypes for about 60% of the roughly 670 donors, treating that subset as a discovery cohort. All discovery cohort repertoires had been generated using a single sequencing platform. Both class I and class II loci were covered by HLA typing, at four-digit resolution. Typing coverage varied by locus: about 620-630 donors for A, B, C, DRB1 and DQB1; under 550 for DQA1; approximately 570 for DPA1; fewer than 480 for DPB1. Four or five DR-DQ haplotypes were handled as single units for association and clustering because linkage in the cohort was strong. Among a few hundred genotyped donors of the cohort, an average of around 240,000 unique TCR beta nucleotide sequences were sequenced per donor, about a sixth of them non-productive. The paper as a whole reports these results and caveats: A later analysis found that most CMV-associated TCR beta chains appeared HLA-restricted, with HLA associations seemingly driven largely by CMV exposure. The study listed 150 to 200 TCR beta chains as associated with cytomegalovirus. V-gene and J-gene trimming of TCR beta chains was associated with a missense DCLRE1C variant in a later genetic analysis, and the association was replicated in an independent cohort. A few of the identified cytomegalovirus-associated TCR beta chains were confirmed in vitro to be specific for cytomegalovirus antigens. In a later genetic analysis, fewer N-insertions in productive TCRs were reported among donors in an Asian-associated ancestry cluster than the approximately 670-donor mean. Because counts were too low, roughly 18 rarely observed V segments, including chromosome 9 orphons, were left out of the earlier analysis of about 500 of the donors. Sequencing depth was assumed to be roughly uniform across donors in the presence/absence analyses, though that assumption may not hold. A group of highly shared sequence variants was considered likely to be a technical artifact of the sequencing pipeline. Most TCR sequences were seen in very few donors, while some public TCRs were found in many individuals. A further reported finding was that TCR beta sequences accurately predicted the HLA-A and HLA-B alleles for most subjects in the first cohort. Some IMGT-functional V segments, including TRBV6-2 and TRBV6-3, could not be told apart with the 87-base-pair reads, so those segments were excluded. A later analysis found that HLA-associated TCR beta chains were more clonally expanded and had lower generation probabilities than equally common non-associated chains. The authors suggested that the approach could potentially be extended to other disease states and immunological phenotypes. In a later analysis, several top co-occurrence clusters were reported to appear linked to parvovirus B19, influenza, CMV and Epstein-Barr virus. An earlier analysis of around 540 of the donors showed that most TCR beta V segments appeared in productive rearrangements either about 87% or about 30% of the time, which broadly matched IMGT annotations. A later analysis found that TCR association rates varied across HLA loci, with DRB1 alleles showing the most associated TCRs and HLA-C alleles the fewest. Specific HLA alleles were associated with around 18,000 TCR beta sequences at a false discovery rate of 0.05 in a later analysis. When HLA alleles, especially DR and DQ, strongly co-occurred, attributing TCR associations to individual alleles was difficult. In this cohort, only TCR beta chains were sequenced, and detectable features were limited by the absence of alpha or paired-chain data. Linkage disequilibrium might explain the correlated functional status among segregating V segments, but an unknown experimental factor could not be excluded. The only immune exposure information available for the cohort was CMV serostatus. In both the original and validation cohorts, the classifier was reported to diagnose cytomegalovirus status with high specificity and sensitivity. Because HLA typing was missing for some donors at each locus, association tests included only the typed subset.

The CDR3, from cysteine to phenylalanine, totals 15 residues. Kept here is only the CDR3 DNA, which spans 45 bases and is read in frame from base 1. Via the germline V gene, CDR1 is MNHEY and CDR2 SVGAGI. Trimming takes 2 bases from V and 3 bases from J, and the germline ends sit 14 bases apart. Library construction relied on the immunoSEQ multiplex PCR assay. For the multiplex PCR, a mixture combining 60 forward primers for TCR Vbeta segments and 13 reverse primers for TCR Jbeta segments was used. The CDR3 region of rearranged TCR beta genes was amplified from genomic DNA by a multiplex PCR assay. On the Illumina HiSeq System, the amplified TCR beta libraries were sequenced as 87-base-pair reads. In the authors' own workflow: In a later analysis, 77 million or so unique TCR beta chains were counted across the 500 to 850 repertoires, and roughly 11 million of these chains were shared by at least two donors. A nearest-neighbor algorithm error-corrected the raw reads and collapsed the reads into unique sequences, merging closely related sequences to remove PCR and sequencing errors. CDR3 sequences were aligned to IMGT reference sequences to assign V, D and J gene segments. For a sequence to be retained, a match of at least six nucleotides to both a V gene segment and a J gene segment was required. Rearrangements were called productive when the CDR3 lacked stop codons and stayed in frame with V and J; all others were non-productive. CDR3 was defined according to IMGT convention as the region running from the second conserved V-encoded cysteine to the conserved J-encoded phenylalanine. The earlier analysis of roughly 590 of the donors excluded any sequence lacking an unambiguous match to a single V gene segment. An earlier analysis of 587 of the donors classified V segments as functional when productive rearrangements were above 56.7% and as segregating when the standard deviation between donors was above 5%. To diagnose cytomegalovirus status from the catalog of TCR beta chain sequences, a statistical classification framework was built. A later analysis assigned V and J genes by comparing TCR nucleotide sequences with IMGT/GENE-DB human TR gene sequences. In a later analysis, CDR3 sequences and most-parsimonious VDJ recombination scenarios were assigned using the TCRdist pipeline. A later analysis defined each TCR beta chain by its CDR3 amino acid sequence plus V-gene family, and excluded reads lacking a unique V-gene family. As a way to deal with suspected cross-contamination and a sequencing artifact, a later analysis dropped nearly 600 nucleotide sequences that were highly shared and had low generation probability. In a later analysis, a clonal expansion index for each public chain was calculated from normalized within-repertoire ranks of inferred template counts. In a later analysis, generation probabilities were computed using a VDJ recombination model fitted to out-of-frame rearrangements, and the results were checked against IGoR. In a later analysis, TCR-TCR, TCR-HLA and TCR-CMV co-occurrence was scored with hypergeometric tests, and a repertoire-size bias correction was applied to TCR pairs. To estimate false discovery rates, a later analysis permuted the HLA or CMV assignments 20 times. In a later analysis, co-occurring TCRs were grouped using DBSCAN, and TCRdist sequence similarity was added for clustering within HLA-allele-positive subsets. Co-occurrence clustering excluded repertoires with fewer than 30,000 or more than 120,000 public chains, plus five with anomalous nucleotide sharing. What TCRdb holds here is the immuneACCESS table cut down to in-frame rearrangements. Part of the clones is not present; checked against another copy, under half of the missing clones reflect an unresolved V gene, and the others are unexplained. The V and J calls and clone size were taken over from that table, and D and trimming were inferred from the DNA. The sample yields about 31,000 clones; 44% were counted once. The ten largest clones capture 2% of the sample.

On this clone itself: The antigen it binds to is not known. No much larger clone is present one base from it, and per-base qualities are unavailable.

In total, roughly 670 healthy bone marrow donors made up the cohort. All cohort members were sampled while nominally healthy, although unrecorded immune exposures were likely present. The donor was CMV seronegative and belonged to the group of roughly 330 seronegative cohort members. A peripheral blood sample was collected from each donor, and TCR beta sequencing was performed on peripheral blood mononuclear cells. Genomic DNA extraction from the blood cell samples was performed with the Qiagen DNeasy Blood Extraction Kit. The sequence was obtained from a woman in her fifties or sixties in good health and CMV-seronegative. Rearrangement joined TRBV6-5 to TRBJ2-7, with an unclear D gene assignment. The material sequenced was PBMCs. The CDR3 reads as follows: CASSYGEAANYEQYF. The bases are TGTGCCAGCAGTTACGGTGAGGCGGCGAACTACGAGCAGTACTTC.